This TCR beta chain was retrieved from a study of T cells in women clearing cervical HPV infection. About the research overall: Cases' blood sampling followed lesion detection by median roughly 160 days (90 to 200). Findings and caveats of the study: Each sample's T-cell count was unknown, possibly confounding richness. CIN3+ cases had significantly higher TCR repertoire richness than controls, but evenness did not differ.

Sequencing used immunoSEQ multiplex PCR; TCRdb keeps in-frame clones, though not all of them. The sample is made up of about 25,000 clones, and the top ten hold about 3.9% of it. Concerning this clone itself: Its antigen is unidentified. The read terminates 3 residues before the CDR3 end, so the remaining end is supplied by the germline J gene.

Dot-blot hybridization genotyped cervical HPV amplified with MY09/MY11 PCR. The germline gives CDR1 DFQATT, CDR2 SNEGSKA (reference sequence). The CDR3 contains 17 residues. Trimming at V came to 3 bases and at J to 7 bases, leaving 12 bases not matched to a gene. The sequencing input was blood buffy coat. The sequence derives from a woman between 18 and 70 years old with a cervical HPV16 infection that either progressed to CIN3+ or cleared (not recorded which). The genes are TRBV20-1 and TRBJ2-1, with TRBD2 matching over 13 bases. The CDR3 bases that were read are TGCAGTGCTAGCCCAACTAGCGGGGGGGCCAATGGGAATGAG. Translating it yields CSASPTSGGANGNE. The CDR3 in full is CSASPTSGGANGNEQFF.